This TCR beta chain was documented in a study of cytomegalovirus exposure and HLA in healthy donors. This CDR3 has 13 amino acids. V lost 6 bases, J lost 3 bases, and 3 bases stayed unmatched. The germline V gene has CDR1 MNHNS and CDR2 SASEGT. In its sample, this clone was seen a few times. This PCR relied on a set of 60 Vbeta primers and 13 Jbeta primers. Profiled with immunoSEQ multiplex PCR; TCRdb holds only in-frame clones, not every one. Of tens of thousands of clones in the sample, 63% were seen once. The origin of this receptor is a woman aged 35 to 49 in good health and CMV-seropositive. Source material: PBMCs. The chain links TRBV6-1 to TRBJ1-1, with TRBD1 matching over 8 bases. The CDR3 DNA reads TGTGCCAGCAGGTCGGACAGGGACACTGAAGCTTTCTTT. Residues: CASRSDRDTEAFF.